The present T cell receptor beta chain was sequenced within a study of cytomegalovirus exposure and HLA in healthy donors. Primers: 60 Vbeta forward and 13 Jbeta reverse. Produced via immunoSEQ multiplex PCR; TCRdb's table is partial and in-frame only. The table lists about 190,000 clones, 85% to 90% of them singletons. Trimming stripped 4 bases from V and 7 bases from J, with 19 bases between. This CDR3 region has 15 residues. CDR1 is MNHEY and CDR2 is SMNVEV in the germline V gene (reference sequence). V is TRBV27 and J is TRBJ1-1, with D maybe TRBD1 (5 bases). Specimen: PBMCs. The source is a woman aged 18-29 years in good health and CMV-seronegative. The CDR3 region is CASSSPTRGVIEAFF. The CDR3 bases are TGTGCCAGCAGTTCCCCCACAAGGGGCGTAATTGAAGCTTTCTTT.